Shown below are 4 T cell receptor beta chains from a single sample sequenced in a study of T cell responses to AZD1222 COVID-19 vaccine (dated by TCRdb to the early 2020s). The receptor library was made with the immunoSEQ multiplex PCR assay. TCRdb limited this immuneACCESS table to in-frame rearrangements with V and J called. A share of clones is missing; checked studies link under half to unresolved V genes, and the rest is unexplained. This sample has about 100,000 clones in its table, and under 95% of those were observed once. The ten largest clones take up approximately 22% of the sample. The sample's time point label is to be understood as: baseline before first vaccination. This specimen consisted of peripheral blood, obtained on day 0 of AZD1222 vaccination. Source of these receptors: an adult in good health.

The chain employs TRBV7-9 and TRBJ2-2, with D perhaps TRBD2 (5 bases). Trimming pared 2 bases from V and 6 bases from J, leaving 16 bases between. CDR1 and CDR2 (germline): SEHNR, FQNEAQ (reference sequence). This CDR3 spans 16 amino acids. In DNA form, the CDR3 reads TGTGCCAGCAGCTTACCTAGACGGGGAATAGCCGGGGAGCTGTTTTTT. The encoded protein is CASSLPRRGIAGELFF.

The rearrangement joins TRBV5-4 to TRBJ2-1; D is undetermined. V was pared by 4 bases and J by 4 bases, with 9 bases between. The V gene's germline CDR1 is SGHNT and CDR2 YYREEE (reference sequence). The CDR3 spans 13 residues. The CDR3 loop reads CASSPGPYNEQFF. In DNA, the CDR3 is TGTGCCAGCAGCCCAGGACCTTACAATGAGCAGTTCTTC.

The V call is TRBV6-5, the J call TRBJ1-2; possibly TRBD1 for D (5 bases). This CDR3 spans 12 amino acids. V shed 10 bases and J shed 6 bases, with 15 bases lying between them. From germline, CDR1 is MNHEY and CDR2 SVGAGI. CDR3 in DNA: TGTGCCACCAGGACATTGGGGGATGGCTACACCTTC. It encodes CATRTLGDGYTF.

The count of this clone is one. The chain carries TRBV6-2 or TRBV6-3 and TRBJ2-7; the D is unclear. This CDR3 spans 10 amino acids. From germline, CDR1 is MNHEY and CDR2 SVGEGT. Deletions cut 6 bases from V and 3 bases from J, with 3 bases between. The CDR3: CASSRYEQYF. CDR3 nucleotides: TGTGCCAGCAGCCGCTACGAGCAGTACTTC.